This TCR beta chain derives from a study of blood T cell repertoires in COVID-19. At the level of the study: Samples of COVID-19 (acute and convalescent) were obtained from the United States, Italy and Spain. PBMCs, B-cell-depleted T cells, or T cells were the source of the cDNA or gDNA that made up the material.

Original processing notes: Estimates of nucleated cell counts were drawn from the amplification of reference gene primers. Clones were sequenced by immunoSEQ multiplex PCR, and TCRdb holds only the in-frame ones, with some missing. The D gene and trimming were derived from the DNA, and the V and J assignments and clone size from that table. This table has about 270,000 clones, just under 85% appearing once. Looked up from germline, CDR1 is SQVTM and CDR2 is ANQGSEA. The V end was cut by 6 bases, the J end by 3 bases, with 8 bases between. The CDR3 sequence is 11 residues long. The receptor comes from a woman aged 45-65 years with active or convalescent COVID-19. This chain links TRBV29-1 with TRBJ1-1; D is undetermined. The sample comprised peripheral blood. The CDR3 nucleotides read TGCAGCGTATGGGAGGACACTGAAGCTTTCTTT. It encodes CSVWEDTEAFF. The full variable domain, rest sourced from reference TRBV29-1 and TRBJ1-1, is SAVISQKPSRDICQRGTSLTIQCQVDSQVTMMFWYRQQPGQSLTLIATANQGSEATYESGFVIDKFPISRPNLTFSTLTVSNMSPEDSSIYLCSVWEDTEAFFGQGTRLTVV.